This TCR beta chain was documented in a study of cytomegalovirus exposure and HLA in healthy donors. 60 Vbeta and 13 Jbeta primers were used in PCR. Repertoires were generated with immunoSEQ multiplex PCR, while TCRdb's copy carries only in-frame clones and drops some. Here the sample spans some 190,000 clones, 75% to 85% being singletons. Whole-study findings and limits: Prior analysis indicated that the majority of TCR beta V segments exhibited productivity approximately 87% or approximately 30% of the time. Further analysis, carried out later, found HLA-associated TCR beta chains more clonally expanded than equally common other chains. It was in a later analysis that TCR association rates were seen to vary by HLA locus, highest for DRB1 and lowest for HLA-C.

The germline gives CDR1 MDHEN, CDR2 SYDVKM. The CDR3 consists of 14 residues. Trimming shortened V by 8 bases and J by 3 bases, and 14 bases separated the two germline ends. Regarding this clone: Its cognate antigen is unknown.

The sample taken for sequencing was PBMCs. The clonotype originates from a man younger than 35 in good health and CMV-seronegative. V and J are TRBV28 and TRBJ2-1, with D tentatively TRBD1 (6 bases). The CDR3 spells CASRLTGVYNEQFF. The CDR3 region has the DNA TGTGCCAGCCGCCTGACAGGCGTCTACAATGAGCAGTTCTTC.